The present T cell receptor beta chain was sequenced within a study of identical twins. V lost 1 base to trimming and J lost 2 bases; unmatched junction nucleotides: 4. The CDR3 is made up of 15 amino acids. Germline V gene lookup returns CDR1 DFQATT and CDR2 SNEGSKA (reference sequence). Everyone who gave samples was a healthy Caucasian. A universal primer site arose from template switching, and cDNA bore unique molecular identifiers. TCRdb reprocessed the 5' RACE reads with MiXCR, giving one entry per CDR3 protein. The sample holds some 260,000 distinct CDR3 sequences, about 14% seen once. This clonotype showed up many times. Its antigen is unknown. Whole-study results and caveats: Reduced insertions were recorded for abundant cord blood beta clonotypes, with no such pattern in memory repertoires. Excess sharing between twins was weaker in beta out-of-frame sequences.

The specimen was memory (CD45RO+) T cells sorted from blood. The chain employs TRBV20-1 and TRBJ2-5; 10 bases agree with TRBD2. This clonotype originated in a woman between 18 and 30 years old in good health. CDR3 in DNA: TGCAGTGCTAGAGCGCGAGCGGGAGGGCAAGAGACCCAGTACTTC. Translation gives CSARARAGGQETQYF.